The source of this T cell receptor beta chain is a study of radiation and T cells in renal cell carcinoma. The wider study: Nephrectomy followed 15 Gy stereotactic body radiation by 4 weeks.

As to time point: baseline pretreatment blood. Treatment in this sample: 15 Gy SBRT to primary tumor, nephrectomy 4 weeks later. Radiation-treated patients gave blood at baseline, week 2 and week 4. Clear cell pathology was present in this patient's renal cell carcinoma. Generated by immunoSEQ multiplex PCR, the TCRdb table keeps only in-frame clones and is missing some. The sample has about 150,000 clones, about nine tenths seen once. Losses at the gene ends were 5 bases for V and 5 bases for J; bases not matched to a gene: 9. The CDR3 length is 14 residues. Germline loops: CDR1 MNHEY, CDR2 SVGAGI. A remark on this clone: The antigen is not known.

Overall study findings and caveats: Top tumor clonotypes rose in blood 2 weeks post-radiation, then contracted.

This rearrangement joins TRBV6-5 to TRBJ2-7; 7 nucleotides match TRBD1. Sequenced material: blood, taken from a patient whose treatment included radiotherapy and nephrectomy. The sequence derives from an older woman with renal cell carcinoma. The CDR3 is CASSRQGRFNEQYF. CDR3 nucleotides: TGTGCCAGCAGTAGACAGGGTAGATTCAACGAGCAGTACTTC.